The 18 T cell receptor beta chains below all came from one sample that was sequenced in a study of T-cell reconstitution after alpha-beta-depleted transplantation in children. Unique molecular identifiers were incorporated when the TCRbeta library was constructed. A single record per CDR3 protein comes from TCRdb applying MiXCR to the PCR reads. The sample comprises approximately 98,000 distinct CDR3 sequences, approximately 6.6% of which are singletons, and roughly 25% rests with the top ten. Here the sequenced sample was PBMCs, mostly from graft donor cells, taken 360 days after TCRalphabeta/CD19-depleted stem cell transplant. The receptors come from a male patient between 2 and 9 years old who had a stem cell transplant for acute lymphoblastic leukemia, so the T cells may come from the graft donor.

This clonotype was counted only a few times. The chain couples TRBV2 to TRBJ2-3; TRBD2 aligns across 8 bases. Germline V gives CDR1 SNHLY, CDR2 FYNNEI. V was pared by 1 base and J by 3 bases, with 3 bases of the junction left unmatched. This CDR3 spans 15 amino acids. CDR3 sequence (DNA): TGTGCCAGCAGTGAAGAGGGGACTAGGACAGATACGCAGTATTTT. This encodes CASSEEGTRTDTQYF.

This clonotype was seen many times. This chain's CDR3 is CSARRFTGELFF. The CDR3 DNA sequence: TGCAGTGCTAGGCGGTTTACCGGGGAGCTGTTTTTT. This chain links TRBV20-1 with TRBJ2-2; D is unclear. V lost 3 bases to trimming and J lost 5 bases, with 7 bases between them. The CDR3 sequence is 12 residues long. Germline V lookup: CDR1 DFQATT, CDR2 SNEGSKA (reference sequence).

The chain couples TRBV20-1 to TRBJ2-7; a possible D gene is TRBD1 (6 bases). The CDR3 contains 16 residues. V lost 0 bases and J 0 bases, leaving 15 bases between the germline ends. The germline V gene encodes CDR1 DFQATT and CDR2 SNEGSKA (reference sequence). The CDR3 bases are TGCAGTGCTAGAGATCTGGCCCTAGGGGGCTCCTACGAGCAGTACTTC. Translation gives CSARDLALGGSYEQYF.

This clonotype was seen repeatedly, ten times or more. The rearrangement joins TRBV9 to TRBJ2-1; 11 positions agree with TRBD2. The CDR3 runs to 16 residues. CDR1 and CDR2 from the germline V gene are SGDLS and YYNGEE. V was clipped by 3 bases and J by 4 bases; unmatched bases: 6. CDR3 sequence reads: CASSEGTSGIYNEQFF. In DNA, the CDR3 is TGTGCCAGCAGCGAGGGGACTAGCGGTATTTACAATGAGCAGTTCTTC.

This clonotype was seen only a few times. This chain joins TRBV7-9 and TRBJ1-1; TRBD1 matches 7 bases. Germline CDR1 and CDR2: SEHNR and FQNEAQ (reference sequence). The CDR3 length is 16 residues. V dropped 5 bases and J dropped 0; count of bases not matched to a gene: 9. CDR3 amino acids: CASSHRGDSLNTEAFF. CDR3 sequence (DNA): TGTGCCAGCAGCCATAGAGGGGACAGCCTGAACACTGAAGCTTTCTTT.

In its sample, this clonotype was seen many times. This chain connects TRBV27 to TRBJ2-7; D ambiguous. CDR1 is MNHEY, CDR2 SMNVEV, per germline (reference sequence). CDR3 length equals 13 residues. Trimming left V 4 bases short and J 1 base short, with 8 bases between. The DNA for the CDR3 is TGTGCCAGCAGTTCCCTACAGTCCTACGAGCAGTACTTC. Translation: CASSSLQSYEQYF.

This clonotype was counted only a few times. This rearrangement joins TRBV27 to TRBJ2-5; D remains unclear. The V end was cut by 6 bases, the J end by 5 bases, with 13 bases between. This CDR3 has 13 amino acids. Germline loops: CDR1 MNHEY, CDR2 SMNVEV (reference sequence). CDR3 sequence: CASSPSGRETQYF. The DNA for the CDR3 is TGTGCCAGCAGCCCATCGGGCAGGGAGACCCAGTACTTC.

This clonotype was picked up a small number of times. J is TRBJ2-5 and V is TRBV11-1, with 7 bases identical to TRBD2. Germline values: CDR1 SGHAT, CDR2 FQDESV (reference sequence). J gave up 2 bases and V 5 bases, and 5 bases lay outside the gene matches. The CDR3 length is 14 residues. CDR3 residues: CASSHRGVQETQYF. As DNA, the CDR3 is TGTGCCAGCAGCCACCGGGGGGTTCAAGAGACCCAGTACTTC.

This clonotype has a count of ten or more. The chain couples TRBV7-8 to TRBJ1-5; no firm D call. Germline CDR1 reads SGHVS; CDR2 reads FQNEAQ. V lost 4 bases and J lost 5, with 12 bases in between. The CDR3 spans 14 residues. Written as DNA, the CDR3 is TGTGCCAGCAGCTCCCTGGCGGGTTATCAGCCCCAGCATTTT. Its translation is CASSSLAGYQPQHF.

This clonotype was detected many times. CDR3 loop: CSVEEFGGRTDTGELFF. The CDR3 region has the DNA TGCAGCGTTGAAGAATTTGGGGGGAGGACGGACACCGGGGAGCTGTTTTTT. The rearrangement links TRBV29-1 to TRBJ2-2, with a weak D call TRBD2 (6 bases). CDR1 and CDR2 (germline): SQVTM, ANQGSEA. The CDR3 has 17 residues. Trimming pared 0 bases from V and 3 bases from J, leaving 17 bases between.

This clonotype has at least ten counts. The rearrangement links TRBV20-1 to TRBJ2-7, with TRBD1 matching over 8 bases. The CDR3 has 15 residues. V shed 5 bases and J 2 bases; nucleotides not matched to a gene: 11. In germline, CDR1 is DFQATT, CDR2 SNEGSKA (reference sequence). CDR3 sequence: CSALRPDRATYEQYF. For the CDR3, the DNA is TGCAGTGCTCTCCGTCCGGACAGGGCCACCTACGAGCAGTACTTC.

This clonotype was seen many times. The J gene is TRBJ2-1, the V gene TRBV24-1; D is unclear. CDR3 length equals 13 residues. Germline V lookup: CDR1 KGHDR, CDR2 SFDVKD. V lost 0 bases, J lost 9 bases, and 8 bases lay in between. In DNA, the CDR3 is TGTGCCACCAGTGATTTGCCTTCTGGTGAGCAGTTCTTC. It is translated as CATSDLPSGEQFF.

This clonotype has a handful of counts. The chain employs TRBV9 and TRBJ2-1; TRBD2 is a possible D gene (5 bases). CDR3 length equals 15 residues. Germline V gives CDR1 SGDLS, CDR2 YYNGEE. The V end was cut by 1 base, the J end by 10 bases, with 18 bases between. This chain's CDR3 is CASSVRASPPKEQFF. CDR3 nucleotides: TGTGCCAGCAGCGTAAGGGCTAGCCCTCCCAAAGAGCAGTTCTTC.

This clonotype was counted between two and nine times. This chain links TRBV6-2 or TRBV6-3 with TRBJ2-1; 8 bases match TRBD2. The CDR3 covers 17 residues. V lost 2 bases and J lost 4; bases outside the gene matches: 10. Germline-derived CDR1 and CDR2 are MNHEY and SVGEGT. CDR3 DNA: TGTGCCAGCAGTTACGGGGTAGGGCTAGCGGGTTACAATGAGCAGTTCTTC. It codes for CASSYGVGLAGYNEQFF.

The rearrangement links TRBV6-2 or TRBV6-3 to TRBJ1-5; unclear D gene. V was trimmed by 0 bases and J by 0 bases, leaving 3 bases between them. Germline V lookup: CDR1 MNHEY, CDR2 SVGEGT. This CDR3 is built from 14 residues. The CDR3 loop is CASSYSVSNQPQHF. The CDR3 nucleotides are TGTGCCAGCAGTTACTCGGTTAGCAATCAGCCCCAGCATTTT.

This clonotype was detected ten times or more. The chain combines TRBV11-2 with TRBJ2-1; 10 nucleotides line up with TRBD2. The J segment lost 13 bases and the V segment lost 5 bases, leaving 20 bases of the junction unmatched. The germline gives CDR1 SGHAT, CDR2 FQNNGV. This CDR3 comprises 17 residues. The CDR3 DNA reads as TGTGCCAGCAGCCCAACGGGAAGGGCATCTGTACTAGCGGGACAGTTCTTC. It translates to CASSPTGRASVLAGQFF.

This chain connects TRBV7-8 to TRBJ2-5, with D tentatively TRBD1 or TRBD2 (5 bases each). CDR1 is SGHVS, CDR2 FQNEAQ, per germline. Trimming removed 5 bases at V and 4 bases at J, with 11 bases between. This CDR3 region has 13 residues. CDR3: CASSLGTLETQYF. The DNA of the CDR3 is TGTGCCAGCAGCCTTGGGACGCTAGAGACCCAGTACTTC.

This clonotype was seen repeatedly, ten times or more. The gene calls are TRBV28 and TRBJ2-7; D possibly corresponds to TRBD2 (6 bases). CDR1 MDHEN and CDR2 SYDVKM come from the germline V gene. V was clipped by 7 bases and J by 0 bases, with 10 bases between them. This CDR3 comprises 13 residues. The CDR3 loop is CASIRDSSYEQYF. The DNA for the CDR3 is TGTGCCAGCATACGGGACTCCTCCTACGAGCAGTACTTC.